The 21 T cell receptor beta chains listed next were all sequenced from one sample in a study of T-cell memory formation after mild COVID-19. One entry per CDR3 protein, called by TCRdb with MiXCR from the 5' RACE reads. The sample holds approximately 440,000 distinct CDR3 sequences, 20% seen once. The material sequenced was PBMCs or a T cell subset sorted from them (not recorded which). The receptor source for this set is an adult woman who had mild COVID-19 (a few samples of this study predate the infection). Cell type and time point are not known.

This clonotype was picked up a small number of times. This rearrangement joins TRBV12-3 or TRBV12-4 to TRBJ2-3, with a possible D match to TRBD2 (6 bases). Trimming cost V 1 base and J 2 bases, with 10 bases left between them. The CDR3 consists of 15 residues. The CDR3 DNA follows: TGTGCCAGCAGTTTAGGTCTAGCGCTCACAGATACGCAGTATTTT. Its protein is CASSLGLALTDTQYF.

This clonotype was recorded only once. The gene calls are TRBV7-9 and TRBJ2-7, with TRBD1 matching 7 bases. Per germline, CDR1 SEHNR and CDR2 FQNEAQ (reference sequence). V was clipped by 2 bases and J by 2 bases; unmatched bases: 6. The CDR3 sequence is 15 residues long. CDR3 sequence reads: CASSLTGEGTYEQYF. CDR3 nucleotides: TGTGCCAGCAGCTTAACAGGGGAAGGAACCTACGAGCAGTACTTC.

The chain employs TRBV7-3 and TRBJ2-3; 11 nucleotides agree with TRBD2. The V segment lost 5 bases and the J segment 6 bases; nucleotides outside the gene matches: 7. Germline V gives CDR1 SGHTA, CDR2 FQGTGA. This CDR3 has 15 residues. The CDR3 spells CASSPLAGGADTQYF. The CDR3 nucleotides read TGTGCCAGCAGCCCGCTAGCGGGAGGAGCGGATACGCAGTATTTT.

This clonotype was seen repeatedly, ten times or more. The chain is built from TRBV12-3 or TRBV12-4 and TRBJ1-2; 9 positions agree with TRBD1. The junction had 4 bases not matched to a gene; V was cut back by 5 bases and J by 6 bases. CDR3 size: 13 residues. This CDR3 is CASSAGTGNGYTF. CDR3 in DNA: TGTGCCAGCAGTGCCGGGACAGGGAATGGCTACACCTTC.

This clonotype was picked up a small number of times. This rearrangement joins TRBV20-1 to TRBJ1-5; D unclear. This CDR3 region has 13 residues. The V end lost 0 bases, the J end lost 7 bases, and 10 bases lay between the germline ends. The germline V gene has CDR1 DFQATT and CDR2 SNEGSKA (reference sequence). The CDR3 nucleotides are TGCAGTGCTAGAGATCAACCGGGGCAGCCCCAGCATTTT. Translation gives CSARDQPGQPQHF.

The chain carries TRBV7-9 and TRBJ1-1, with unresolved D. This CDR3 is built from 15 residues. Germline CDR1 reads SEHNR; CDR2 reads FQNEAQ (reference sequence). V was trimmed by 2 bases and J by 6 bases, leaving 16 bases between them. CDR3 coding DNA: TGTGCCAGCAGCTTAAAACCCCTTTACACGGCTGAAGCTTTCTTT. Its translation: CASSLKPLYTAEAFF.

This clonotype was counted a few times. The CDR3 protein is CASSSTGPGANVLTF. DNA for the CDR3: TGTGCCAGCAGTTCCACAGGGCCTGGGGCCAACGTCCTGACTTTC. The rearrangement joins TRBV7-6 to TRBJ2-6; D perhaps matches TRBD1 (6 bases). The CDR3 is 15 amino acids. Germline loops: CDR1 SGHVS, CDR2 FNYEAQ. Trimming left V 6 bases short and J 2 bases short, with 11 bases between.

J is TRBJ1-1 and V is TRBV4-3, with D perhaps TRBD1 (6 bases). CDR3 length: 14 amino acids. Trimming took off 4 bases at V and 1 base at J, with 10 bases between the two ends. In germline, CDR1 is LGHNA, CDR2 YSLEER. The CDR3 coding sequence is TGCGCCAGCAGCCGACCGGACAGGAACACTGAAGCTTTCTTT. This gives the protein CASSRPDRNTEAFF.

V is TRBV12-3 or TRBV12-4 and J is TRBJ1-6; a weak D match, TRBD1 (6 bases). V gave up 8 bases and J gave up 11 bases, with 22 bases separating them. The CDR3 consists of 15 residues. As DNA, the CDR3 is TGTGCCAGCGTGTTGGGCGGGGGGCCATACACACCCCTCCACTTT. This sequence encodes CASVLGGGPYTPLHF.

V usage is TRBV7-9 and J usage is TRBJ2-2; possibly TRBD1 or TRBD2 for D (7 bases each). The CDR3 loop spans 15 amino acids. Trimming cost V 5 bases and J 6 bases, with 16 bases left between them. Germline CDR1 SEHNR, CDR2 FQNEAQ (reference sequence). In nucleotides, the CDR3 is TGTGCCAGCAGCATCATCTCAGGGGGGGCCGGGGAGCTGTTTTTT. Its protein product is CASSIISGGAGELFF.

This clonotype was counted a few times. The chain employs TRBV9 and TRBJ2-7; a possible D gene is TRBD1 (6 bases). The CDR3 sequence is 16 residues long. V lost 3 bases to trimming and J lost 2 bases, with 18 bases between them. Germline values: CDR1 SGDLS, CDR2 YYNGEE. CDR3: CASSATGSGVPYEQYF. The CDR3 DNA reads as TGTGCCAGCAGCGCCACAGGGAGTGGGGTCCCCTACGAGCAGTACTTC.

This clonotype occurred a few times. V gene TRBV4-1 combines with J gene TRBJ1-2; 8 nucleotides match TRBD1. The V gene's germline CDR1 is MGHRA and CDR2 YSYEKL. CDR3 length equals 15 residues. With V trimmed by 3 bases and J by 3 bases, 6 bases remained unmatched. The CDR3 sequence: CASSQGQVGHYGYTF. The CDR3 DNA reads TGCGCCAGCAGCCAGGGACAGGTTGGACACTATGGCTACACCTTC.

This clonotype has just one count. V usage is TRBV11-3 and J usage is TRBJ1-6; TRBD1 might be the D (5 bases). The CDR3 runs 15 residues. CDR1 and CDR2 (germline): SGHNT, YENEEA. V was pared by 5 bases and J by 10 bases, with 18 bases between. The DNA of the CDR3 is TGTGCCAGCAGCCCCCCGGAGGGGATGGGATCACCCCTCCACTTT. Amino acid sequence: CASSPPEGMGSPLHF.

The chain has TRBV24-1 and TRBJ2-1, with D hard to call. Deletions cut 4 bases from V and 3 bases from J, with 15 bases between. The germline gives CDR1 KGHDR, CDR2 SFDVKD. The length of the CDR3 is 16 residues. CDR3 DNA sequence: TGTGCCACCAGTGACCCGACTGGCGAGCACTACAATGAGCAGTTCTTC. It is translated as CATSDPTGEHYNEQFF.

This clonotype was observed a handful of times. The chain couples TRBV6-2 or TRBV6-3 to TRBJ1-1; D not certain. The CDR3 spans 12 residues. Deletions cut 2 bases from V and 6 bases from J, with 7 bases between. Per germline, CDR1 MNHEY and CDR2 SVGEGT. The DNA of the CDR3 is TGTGCCAGCAGTTACATGTGGCCTGAAGCTTTCTTT. This sequence encodes CASSYMWPEAFF.

This clonotype occurred a few times. This chain uses TRBV10-3 with TRBJ2-1; perhaps TRBD2 as D (6 bases). The V gene lost 8 bases and the J gene lost 3 bases, with 14 bases spanning the gap. CDR3 length: 14 amino acids. The germline gives CDR1 ENHRY, CDR2 SYGVKD. Written as DNA, the CDR3 is TGTGCCATCGTCGCGGGAAGGGACTACAATGAGCAGTTCTTC. Amino acids: CAIVAGRDYNEQFF.

This clonotype occurred many times. The J gene is TRBJ2-2, the V gene TRBV5-1; the match to TRBD2 covers 11 bases. Germline V CDR1 and CDR2: SGHRS, YFSETQ. V shed 0 bases, J shed 4 bases, and the junction held 2 bases outside the gene matches. The CDR3 has 16 residues. CDR3 in DNA: TGCGCCAGCAGCTTGGGACTAGCGGGACCCACCGGGGAGCTGTTTTTT. Residues: CASSLGLAGPTGELFF.

This clonotype came up a few times. The V and J genes are TRBV20-1 and TRBJ1-4; D remains unclear. From germline, CDR1 is DFQATT and CDR2 SNEGSKA (reference sequence). There are 15 residues in the CDR3. The ends were cut back, 6 bases at V and 5 bases at J, with 19 bases in the middle. The CDR3 coding sequence is TGCAGTGCCCCCGGCTGGGAGTGGGGAAATGAAAAACTGTTTTTT. Translation: CSAPGWEWGNEKLFF.

This clonotype has more than one count but fewer than ten. V is TRBV7-3 and J is TRBJ2-1; D could derive from TRBD1 or TRBD2 (5 bases each). CDR1 SGHTA and CDR2 FQGTGA come from the germline V gene. This CDR3 has 15 residues. V was shortened by 4 bases and J by 0 bases, with 10 bases between the two germline ends. The DNA of the CDR3 is TGTGCCAGCAGCTACGGGACGAGCTCCTACAATGAGCAGTTCTTC. Encoded protein: CASSYGTSSYNEQFF.

This clonotype was counted only a few times. The chain couples TRBV5-1 to TRBJ2-2; 7 nucleotides agree with TRBD2. After removal of 4 bases from V and 1 base from J, the junction contained 7 bases not matched to a gene. The CDR3 sequence is 16 residues long. CDR1 is SGHRS, CDR2 YFSETQ, per germline. CDR3 residues: CASSPRAGVNTGELFF. As DNA, the CDR3 is TGCGCCAGCAGCCCGAGGGCGGGGGTGAACACCGGGGAGCTGTTTTTT.

The chain combines TRBV12-3 or TRBV12-4 with TRBJ1-5; 10 bases match TRBD1. This CDR3 contains 14 residues. Germline trimming cut 5 bases from V and 6 bases from J; bases unmatched to any gene: 4. The CDR3: CASSLTGGGQPQHF. The CDR3, as DNA: TGTGCCAGCAGTCTGACAGGGGGCGGTCAGCCCCAGCATTTT.